The clone carrying this T cell receptor (beta chain) has only one observation. These data are taken from a study of PD-L1 blockade in urothelial cancer. Study-level background: Each blood sample yielded a median of about 150,000 T cells.

Profiled with immunoSEQ multiplex PCR; TCRdb holds only in-frame clones, not every one. The profile shows over 15,000 clones, approximately 86% of them singletons. The sequenced sample was PBMCs, obtained around atezolizumab (anti-PD-L1) treatment. This receptor was identified in a man aged 50 to 59 with urothelial cancer.

The CDR3 region is CASGPLNYEQYF. The DNA for the CDR3 is TGTGCCAGCGGGCCCCTAAACTACGAGCAGTACTTC. The V call is TRBV2, the J call TRBJ2-7; no firm D call. The CDR3 contains 12 residues. The V gene lost 8 bases and the J gene lost 3 bases, with 11 bases spanning the gap. CDR1 is SNHLY, CDR2 FYNNEI, per germline.